This TCR beta chain was captured in a study of cytomegalovirus exposure and HLA in healthy donors. Notes on this clone: Its antigen is currently unknown.

Donors were nominally healthy when sampled, though unrecorded immune exposures were likely. The CDR3 sequence is 15 residues long. V shed 4 bases and J shed 4 bases, with 16 bases lying between them. CDR1 is LGHNA and CDR2 is YNFKEQ in the germline V gene. General observations from the study: The authors excluded some V segments, including TRBV6-2 and TRBV6-3, as indistinguishable. HLA alleles showed associations with 16,951 TCR beta sequences in a later analysis, at a 0.05 false discovery rate.

Use of 60 Vbeta and 13 Jbeta primers characterized the PCR. Repertoires were generated with immunoSEQ multiplex PCR, while TCRdb's copy carries only in-frame clones and drops some. The data contain fewer than 45,000 clones, about 72% of them singletons. Sequenced: PBMCs. The clonotype originates from a young woman in good health and CMV-seropositive. The chain carries TRBV4-2 and TRBJ1-2, with D possibly being TRBD1 (6 bases). In DNA, the CDR3 is TGTGCCAGCAGCCCAGCTGGGGGGGCATTCTATGGCTACACCTTC. This sequence encodes CASSPAGGAFYGYTF.